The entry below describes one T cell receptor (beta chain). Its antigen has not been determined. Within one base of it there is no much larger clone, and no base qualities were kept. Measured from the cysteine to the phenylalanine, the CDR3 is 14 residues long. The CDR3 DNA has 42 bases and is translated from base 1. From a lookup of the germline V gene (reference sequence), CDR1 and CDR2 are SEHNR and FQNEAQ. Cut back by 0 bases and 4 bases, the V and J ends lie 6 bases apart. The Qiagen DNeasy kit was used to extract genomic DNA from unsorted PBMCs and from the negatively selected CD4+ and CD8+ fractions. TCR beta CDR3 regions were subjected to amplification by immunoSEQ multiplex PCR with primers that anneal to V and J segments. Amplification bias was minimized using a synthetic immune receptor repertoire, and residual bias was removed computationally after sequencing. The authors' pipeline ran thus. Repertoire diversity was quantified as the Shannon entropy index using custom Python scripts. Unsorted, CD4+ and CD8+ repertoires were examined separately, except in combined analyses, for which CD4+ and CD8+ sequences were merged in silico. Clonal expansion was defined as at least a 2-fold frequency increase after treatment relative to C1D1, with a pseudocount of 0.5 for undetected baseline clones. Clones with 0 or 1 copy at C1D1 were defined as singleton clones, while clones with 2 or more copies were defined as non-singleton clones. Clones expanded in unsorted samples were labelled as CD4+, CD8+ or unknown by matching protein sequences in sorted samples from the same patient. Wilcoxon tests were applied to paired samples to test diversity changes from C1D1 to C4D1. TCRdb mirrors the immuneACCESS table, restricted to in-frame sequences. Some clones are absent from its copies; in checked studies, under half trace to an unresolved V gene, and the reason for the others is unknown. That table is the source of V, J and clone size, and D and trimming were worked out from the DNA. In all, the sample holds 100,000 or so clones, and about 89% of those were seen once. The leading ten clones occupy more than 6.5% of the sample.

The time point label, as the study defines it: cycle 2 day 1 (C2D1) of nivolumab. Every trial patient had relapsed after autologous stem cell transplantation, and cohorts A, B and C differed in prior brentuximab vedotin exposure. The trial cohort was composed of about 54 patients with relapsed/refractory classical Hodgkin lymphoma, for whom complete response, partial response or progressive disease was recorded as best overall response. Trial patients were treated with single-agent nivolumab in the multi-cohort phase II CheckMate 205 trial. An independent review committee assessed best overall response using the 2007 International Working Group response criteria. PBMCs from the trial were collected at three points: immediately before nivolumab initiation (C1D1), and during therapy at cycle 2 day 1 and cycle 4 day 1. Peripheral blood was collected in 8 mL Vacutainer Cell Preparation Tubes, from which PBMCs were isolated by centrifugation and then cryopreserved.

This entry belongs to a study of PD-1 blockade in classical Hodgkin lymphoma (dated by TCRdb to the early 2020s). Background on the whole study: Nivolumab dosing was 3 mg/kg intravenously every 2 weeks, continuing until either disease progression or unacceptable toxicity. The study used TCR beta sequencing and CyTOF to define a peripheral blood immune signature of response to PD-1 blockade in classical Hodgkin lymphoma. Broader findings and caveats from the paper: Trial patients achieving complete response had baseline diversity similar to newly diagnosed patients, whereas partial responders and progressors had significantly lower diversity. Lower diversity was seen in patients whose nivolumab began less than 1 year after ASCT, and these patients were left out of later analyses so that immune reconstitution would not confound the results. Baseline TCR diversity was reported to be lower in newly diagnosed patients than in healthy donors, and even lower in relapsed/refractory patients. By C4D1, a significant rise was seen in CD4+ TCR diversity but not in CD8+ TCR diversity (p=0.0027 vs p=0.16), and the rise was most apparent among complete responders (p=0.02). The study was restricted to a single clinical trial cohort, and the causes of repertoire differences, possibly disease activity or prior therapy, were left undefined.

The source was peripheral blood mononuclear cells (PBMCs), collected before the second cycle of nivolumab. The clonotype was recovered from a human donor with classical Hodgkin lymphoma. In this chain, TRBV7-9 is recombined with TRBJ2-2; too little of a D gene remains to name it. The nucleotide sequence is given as TGTGCCAGCAGCTTAGCTCTGAGCACCGGGGAGCTGTTTTTT. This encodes CASSLALSTGELFF.